These 24 T cell receptor beta chains were all obtained from the same sample, sequenced in a study of OX40 agonist ivuxolimab in advanced cancers. The library was built by means of the immunoSEQ multiplex PCR assay. TCRdb's version of the immuneACCESS table is confined to in-frame rearrangements and falls short of the full clone set. An unresolved V gene accounts for under half of the shortfall where checked; the remainder is of unknown origin. This sample lists about 79,000 clones; 91% were detected once. The ten largest clones add up to roughly 6.9% of the sample. The sequencing here drew on CD4+ or CD8+ T cells sorted from blood, taken in a trial of the OX40 agonist ivuxolimab. These receptors were taken from an adult with an advanced solid tumor such as melanoma, head and neck, liver or kidney cancer.

The J gene is TRBJ2-7, the V gene TRBV9; D remains ambiguous. The length of the CDR3 is 14 residues. CDR1 is SGDLS and CDR2 is YYNGEE in the germline V gene. Trimming removed 1 base from V and 0 bases from J, with 8 bases in between. CDR3 in DNA: TGTGCCAGCAGCGTAAGGGCAACCTCCTACGAGCAGTACTTC. As protein: CASSVRATSYEQYF.

The rearrangement joins TRBV30 to TRBJ1-6; no clear D gene. Germline V CDR1 and CDR2: GTSNPN, SVGIG (reference sequence). The CDR3 is made up of 15 amino acids. V dropped 2 bases and J dropped 0 bases, with 8 bases sitting between them. The CDR3 protein is CAWSSRSSYNSPLHF. CDR3 coding DNA: TGTGCCTGGAGTAGCCGGAGCTCCTATAATTCACCCCTCCACTTT.

The chain links TRBV5-1 to TRBJ2-2; the match to TRBD2 covers 14 bases. Trimming cost V 1 base and J 5 bases; bases outside gene matches: 4. In germline, CDR1 is SGHRS, CDR2 YFSETQ. This CDR3 spans 17 amino acids. The CDR3 here is CASSLHGTSGRTGELFF. CDR3 sequence (DNA): TGCGCCAGCAGCTTGCACGGGACTAGCGGGAGAACCGGGGAGCTGTTTTTT.

The gene calls are TRBV7-8 and TRBJ2-1; no firm D call. This CDR3 has 12 amino acids. Germline CDR1 is SGHVS and CDR2 is FQNEAQ. V shed 1 base and J shed 15 bases, with 13 bases lying between them. CDR3 in DNA: TGTGCCAGCAGCTTAGTCGGGTCAAGATTGTTCTTC. Its protein is CASSLVGSRLFF.

The CDR3 DNA is TGTGCCAGCAGCCCCCCCACAGGGCAAAAACTGTTTTTT. The encoded protein is CASSPPTGQKLFF. V gene TRBV11-2 combines with J gene TRBJ1-4, with D possibly matching TRBD1 (6 bases). Germline CDR1 is SGHAT and CDR2 is FQNNGV. The CDR3 runs 13 residues. Deletions cut 5 bases from V and 9 bases from J, with 13 bases between.

The chain links TRBV5-5 to TRBJ2-6; D is possibly TRBD1 (6 bases). Trimming stripped 5 bases from V and 0 bases from J, with 18 bases between. The length of the CDR3 is 18 residues. From germline, CDR1 is SGHKS and CDR2 YYEKEE (reference sequence). CDR3 DNA sequence: TGTGCCAGCAGGTTGAACAGGGTGGGATACTCTGGGGCCAACGTCCTGACTTTC. Its translation is CASRLNRVGYSGANVLTF.

V gene TRBV5-8 combines with J gene TRBJ1-5; 9 positions agree with TRBD1. CDR3 length: 15 residues. V lost 4 bases, J lost 3 bases, and 5 bases stayed unmatched. Germline V gives CDR1 SGHTS, CDR2 YDEGEE. CDR3 in DNA: TGTGCCAGCAGCCAGGGACAGGGATTCAATCAGCCCCAGCATTTT. It specifies CASSQGQGFNQPQHF.

The rearrangement joins TRBV21-1 to TRBJ2-5; TRBD1 is taken as the D call from the table, unchecked against the DNA. The J call is in doubt because the DNA end fits TRBJ2-7 better. TRBV21-1 is described as a pseudogene. The CDR3 totals 15 residues. The CDR3 DNA reads as TGTGCCAGCAGCAAAGCGGGACAGAGCTCCTACGAGCAGTACTTC. Translating it yields CASSKAGQSSYEQYF.

This sequence joins TRBV5-3 and TRBJ2-2, with 14 bases lining up with TRBD2. TRBV5-3 is filed as an ORF, its function uncertain. Trimming cost V 5 bases and J 1 base; bases outside gene matches: 7. The CDR3 contains 18 residues. CDR3: CARRPGLAGDLNTGELFF. CDR3 sequence (DNA): TGTGCCAGAAGACCGGGACTAGCGGGAGATTTGAACACCGGGGAGCTGTTTTTT.

This chain uses TRBV7-3 with TRBJ2-7, with TRBD1 identical over 9 bases. Germline V gene data show CDR1 as SGHTA and CDR2 as FQGTGA. Unmatched junction bases numbered 7, after V lost 5 bases and J lost 2 bases. The CDR3 spans 15 residues. CDR3 sequence reads: CASSITGTGTYEQYF. The CDR3 DNA reads as TGTGCCAGCAGCATCACCGGGACAGGGACCTACGAGCAGTACTTC.

This sequence joins TRBV6-6 and TRBJ1-1; D unclear. This CDR3 has 13 amino acids. V was cut by 2 bases and J by 1 base, with 5 bases left in between. Germline lookup yields CDR1 MNHNY and CDR2 SVGAGI (reference sequence). CDR3 sequence: CASSYTSNTEAFF. The CDR3 nucleotides read TGTGCCAGCAGTTACACTTCGAACACTGAAGCTTTCTTT.

The chain carries TRBV30 and TRBJ1-1; possibly TRBD1 for D (6 bases). The CDR3 extends over 17 amino acids. Germline loops: CDR1 GTSNPN, CDR2 SVGIG (reference sequence). The V and J ends lost 4 bases and 0 bases respectively, with 21 bases between them. This chain's CDR3 is CAWTRGGPTTLNTEAFF. CDR3 coding DNA: TGTGCCTGGACCAGGGGTGGGCCGACGACTTTGAACACTGAAGCTTTCTTT.

The gene calls are TRBV15 and TRBJ2-5; 7 bases agree with TRBD1. CDR1 is LNHNV, CDR2 YYDKDF, per germline (reference sequence). The V segment lost 4 bases and the J segment 6 bases; nucleotides outside the gene matches: 2. This CDR3 contains 12 residues. The DNA of the CDR3 is TGTGCCACCAGCAAGACAGGGCAGACCCAGTACTTC. Translated, it gives CATSKTGQTQYF.

The chain carries TRBV27 and TRBJ2-2; the match to TRBD1 covers 7 bases. The CDR3 covers 14 residues. The V segment lost 5 bases and the J segment 5 bases; nucleotides outside the gene matches: 5. Germline V gene sequence: CDR1 MNHEY, CDR2 SMNVEV (reference sequence). The DNA for the CDR3 is TGTGCCAGCAGTGTAACACAGGGGACCGGGGAGCTGTTTTTT. Residues: CASSVTQGTGELFF.

This sequence joins TRBV10-3 and TRBJ2-3; 11 positions agree with TRBD2. Germline V gene sequence: CDR1 ENHRY, CDR2 SYGVKD. This CDR3 has 16 amino acids. With V trimmed by 9 bases and J by 0 bases, 8 bases remained unmatched. The CDR3 sequence is CAMTGTSGTSTDTQYF. CDR3 nucleotide sequence: TGTGCCATGACCGGGACTAGCGGAACTAGCACAGATACGCAGTATTTT.

This chain uses TRBV5-1 with TRBJ1-4; 9 bases are a match to TRBD1. This CDR3 is built from 15 residues. V was pared by 0 bases and J by 8 bases, with 5 bases of the junction left unmatched. Germline V gene sequence: CDR1 SGHRS, CDR2 YFSETQ. The CDR3, as DNA: TGCGCCAGCAGCTTGGGGGACAGGGATCCAGAAAAACTGTTTTTT. Translated, it gives CASSLGDRDPEKLFF.

The chain carries TRBV30 and TRBJ2-2, with TRBD1 identical over 9 bases. The V gene's germline CDR1 is GTSNPN and CDR2 SVGIG (reference sequence). Losses at the gene ends were 8 bases for V and 4 bases for J; bases not matched to a gene: 5. The CDR3 contains 13 residues. The CDR3 region is CAGTGGLTGELFF. DNA for the CDR3: TGTGCCGGAACAGGGGGCCTCACCGGGGAGCTGTTTTTT.

The chain is built from TRBV5-4 and TRBJ1-1, with a possible D match to TRBD1 (6 bases). Looked up from germline, CDR1 is SGHNT and CDR2 is YYREEE (reference sequence). Between the trimmed V and J ends, which lost 1 base and 1 base, there was a span of 8 bases. The CDR3 length is 14 residues. The CDR3 protein is CASSLSRGNTEAFF. The CDR3 nucleotides read TGTGCCAGCAGCTTGTCCAGGGGGAACACTGAAGCTTTCTTT. Full variable domain (outside the CDR3, taken from reference TRBV5-4 and TRBJ1-1): ETGVTQSPTHLIKTRGQQVTLRCSSQSGHNTVSWYQQALGQGPQFIFQYYREEENGRGNFPPRFSGLQFPNYSSELNVNALELDDSALYLCASSLSRGNTEAFFGQGTRLTVV.

The V and J genes are TRBV11-2 and TRBJ2-2; D remains unclear. V dropped 2 bases and J dropped 5 bases, with 6 bases sitting between them. CDR3 size: 13 residues. Germline V gene data show CDR1 as SGHAT and CDR2 as FQNNGV. The CDR3 DNA follows: TGTGCCAGCAGCTTACGGAGAACCGGGGAGCTGTTTTTT. Its protein product is CASSLRRTGELFF.

The chain couples TRBV27 to TRBJ2-3; 8 nucleotides match TRBD2. The CDR3 contains 14 residues. The junction had 4 bases not matched to a gene; V was cut back by 3 bases and J by 5 bases. Germline loops: CDR1 MNHEY, CDR2 SMNVEV (reference sequence). CDR3 sequence: CASSLGTSGDTQYF. The DNA of the CDR3 is TGTGCCAGCAGTTTGGGGACTAGTGGAGATACGCAGTATTTT.

The chain carries TRBV6-5 and TRBJ1-4; tentative D call: TRBD1 (6 bases). V lost 6 bases, J lost 6 bases, and 14 bases lay in between. This CDR3 comprises 14 residues. Germline values: CDR1 MNHEY, CDR2 SVGAGI. The CDR3 DNA sequence: TGTGCCAGCAGCTCCCCAGGGGCTGATGAAAAACTGTTTTTT. As protein: CASSSPGADEKLFF.

The chain has TRBV19 and TRBJ1-2, with D possibly matching TRBD1 (6 bases). CDR1 is LNHDA, CDR2 SQIVND, per germline (reference sequence). The CDR3 runs to 15 residues. Deletions cut 10 bases from V and 2 bases from J, with 20 bases between. In DNA form, the CDR3 reads TGTGCCATAAACAAAGACCAGGGGAAAAACTATGGCTACACCTTC. The encoded protein is CAINKDQGKNYGYTF.

This sequence joins TRBV5-6 and TRBJ1-3; possible D gene TRBD1, 5 bases. Germline lookup yields CDR1 SGHDT and CDR2 YYEEEE. The CDR3 is 15 residues long. Trimming pared 3 bases from V and 2 bases from J, leaving 12 bases between. The CDR3 sequence: CASSSWGSAGNTIYF. For the CDR3, the DNA is TGTGCCAGCAGCTCTTGGGGGTCGGCTGGAAACACCATATATTTT.

The V gene is TRBV5-1, the J gene TRBJ2-3; D remains unclear. V gave up 0 bases and J gave up 10 bases, with 9 bases separating them. The CDR3 runs to 12 residues. The germline V gene has CDR1 SGHRS and CDR2 YFSETQ. CDR3 nucleotides: TGCGCCAGCAGCTTGGGGCGCGGATCGCAGTATTTT. Its protein product is CASSLGRGSQYF.